The rows below give T cell receptor beta chains drawn from one sample of a study of cytomegalovirus exposure and HLA in healthy donors. TCRdb's copy holds only in-frame clones and misses some; the assay was immunoSEQ multiplex PCR. The table for this sample gives about 53,000 clones. The sample comprised PBMCs. These receptors were taken from a young man in good health and CMV-seropositive. Each CDR3 is given with its conserved first and last residue. A D gene is named only where the DNA matches it firmly.

CDR3 protein,CDR3 DNA,V gene,D gene,J gene
CASSFGTGAGYTF,TGTGCCAGCAGTTTCGGGACAGGGGCTGGCTACACCTTC,TRBV27,TRBD1,TRBJ1-2
CASSRPWTGPSNQPQHF,TGTGCCAGCAGCCGACCTTGGACAGGACCGAGCAATCAGCCCCAGCATTTT,TRBV27,TRBD1,TRBJ1-5
CASSPGEITDTQYF,TGCGCCAGCAGCCCCGGAGAAATCACAGATACGCAGTATTTT,TRBV5-1,NA,TRBJ2-3
CASGAGTYNEQFF,TGTGCCAGCGGGGCGGGGACCTACAATGAGCAGTTCTTC,TRBV7-3,NA,TRBJ2-1
CASSQGVLSAASTDTQYF,TGTGCCAGCAGCCAAGGGGTCCTTTCTGCGGCTAGCACAGATACGCAGTATTTT,TRBV4-2,NA,TRBJ2-3
CASTRSEQYF,TGTGCCAGCACCCGGAGCGAGCAGTACTTC,TRBV6-4,NA,TRBJ2-7
CASSQGGGGDTEAFF,TGTGCCAGCTCCCAAGGCGGGGGGGGTGACACTGAAGCTTTCTTT,TRBV18,NA,TRBJ1-1
CASRKAGTGKEKLFF,TGTGCCAGCAGGAAGGCCGGGACAGGGAAAGAAAAACTGTTTTTT,TRBV6-1,TRBD1,TRBJ1-4
CAISEPGLRNEKLFF,TGTGCCATCAGTGAACCGGGACTCCGTAATGAAAAACTGTTTTTT,TRBV10-3,NA,TRBJ1-4
CASSLGQKRTSSTLDEQFF,TGTGCCAGCAGCCTCGGACAGAAAAGGACTAGTTCAACCTTGGACGAGCAGTTCTTC,TRBV7-9,NA,TRBJ2-1
CASRLDSSYGYTF,TGCGCCAGCCGCCTAGACAGCTCCTATGGCTACACCTTC,TRBV5-1,NA,TRBJ1-2
CASSLGTYGNTEAFF,TGTGCCAGCAGCTTGGGGACTTACGGGAACACTGAAGCTTTCTTT,TRBV11-2,NA,TRBJ1-1
CASGAETQYF,TGTGCCAGCGGGGCGGAGACCCAGTACTTC,TRBV27,NA,TRBJ2-5
CASSRRGIQYF,TGTGCCAGCAGTCGTCGGGGTATTCAGTACTTC,TRBV28,NA,TRBJ2-4
CASSQVEGTQYF,TGCGCCAGCAGCCAAGTCGAGGGGACCCAGTACTTC,TRBV4-1,NA,TRBJ2-5
CASTLSEGNTEAFF,TGTGCCAGCACCCTAAGTGAGGGGAACACTGAAGCTTTCTTT,TRBV7-9,NA,TRBJ1-1
CAISEPQGAPIYEQYF,TGTGCCATCAGTGAACCCCAGGGGGCTCCAATCTACGAGCAGTACTTC,TRBV10-3,TRBD1,TRBJ2-7